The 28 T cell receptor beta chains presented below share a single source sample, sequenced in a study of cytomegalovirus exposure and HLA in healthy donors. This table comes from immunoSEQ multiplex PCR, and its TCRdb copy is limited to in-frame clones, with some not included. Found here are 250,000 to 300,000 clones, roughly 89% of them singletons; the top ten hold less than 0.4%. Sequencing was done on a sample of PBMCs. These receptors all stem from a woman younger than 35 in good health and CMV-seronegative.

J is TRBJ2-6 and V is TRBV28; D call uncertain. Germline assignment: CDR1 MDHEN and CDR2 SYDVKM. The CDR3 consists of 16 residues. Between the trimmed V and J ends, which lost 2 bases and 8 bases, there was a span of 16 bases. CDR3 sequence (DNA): TGTGCCAGCAGTTTACTCAAGAATGGAGCCTCCAACGTCCTGACTTTC. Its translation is CASSLLKNGASNVLTF.

The CDR3 sequence: CSARVQTTQYF. The CDR3 DNA reads as TGCAGTGCTAGAGTGCAGACAACGCAGTATTTT. The chain links TRBV20-1 to TRBJ2-3; D unresolved. Between the trimmed V and J ends, which lost 1 base and 9 bases, there was a span of 8 bases. The CDR3 has 11 amino acids. Germline V gene lookup returns CDR1 DFQATT and CDR2 SNEGSKA (reference sequence).

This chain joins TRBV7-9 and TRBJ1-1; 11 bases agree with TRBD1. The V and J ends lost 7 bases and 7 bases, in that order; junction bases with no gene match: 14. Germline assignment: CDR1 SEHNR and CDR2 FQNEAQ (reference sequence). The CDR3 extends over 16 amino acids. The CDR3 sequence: CASTAGTGGYLGEAFF. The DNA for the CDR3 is TGTGCCAGCACAGCCGGGACAGGGGGTTATTTGGGTGAAGCTTTCTTT.

The CDR3 sequence is CASIGVVPIPGEQYF. CDR3 in DNA: TGTGCCAGCATAGGGGTCGTACCTATCCCTGGCGAGCAGTACTTC. This chain links TRBV2 with TRBJ2-7; maybe TRBD1 (5 bases). Germline CDR1 and CDR2: SNHLY and FYNNEI. This CDR3 contains 15 residues. V was pared by 7 bases and J by 6 bases, with 22 bases between. Full variable domain (rest looked up from reference TRBV2 and TRBJ2-7): EPEVTQTPSHQVTQMGQEVILRCVPISNHLYFYWYRQILGQKVEFLVSFYNNEISEKSEIFDDQFSVERPDGSNFTLKIRSTKLEDSAMYFCASIGVVPIPGEQYFGPGTRLTVT.

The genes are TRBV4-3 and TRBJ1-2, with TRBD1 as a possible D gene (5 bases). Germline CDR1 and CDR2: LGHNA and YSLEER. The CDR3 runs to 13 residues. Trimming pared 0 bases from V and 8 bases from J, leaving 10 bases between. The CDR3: CASSQDSRGGYTF. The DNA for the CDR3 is TGCGCCAGCAGCCAAGATAGCCGGGGGGGCTACACCTTC.

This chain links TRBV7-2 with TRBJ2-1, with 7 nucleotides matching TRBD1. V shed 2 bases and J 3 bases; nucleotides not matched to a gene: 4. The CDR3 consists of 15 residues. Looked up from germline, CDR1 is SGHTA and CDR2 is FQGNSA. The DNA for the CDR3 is TGTGCCAGCAGCTTATGGGGGACAGACTACAATGAGCAGTTCTTC. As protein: CASSLWGTDYNEQFF.

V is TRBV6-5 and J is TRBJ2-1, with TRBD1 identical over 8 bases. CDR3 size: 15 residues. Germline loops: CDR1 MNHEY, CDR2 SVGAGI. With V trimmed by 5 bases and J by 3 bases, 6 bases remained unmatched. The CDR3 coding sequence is TGTGCCAGCAGTCCGCACAGGGGGAACTACAATGAGCAGTTCTTC. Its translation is CASSPHRGNYNEQFF.

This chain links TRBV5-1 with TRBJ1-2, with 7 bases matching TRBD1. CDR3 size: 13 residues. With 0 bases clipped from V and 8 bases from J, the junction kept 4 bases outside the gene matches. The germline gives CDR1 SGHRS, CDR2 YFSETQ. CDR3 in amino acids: CASSLENRGGYTF. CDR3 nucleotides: TGCGCCAGCAGCTTGGAAAACAGGGGCGGCTACACCTTC.

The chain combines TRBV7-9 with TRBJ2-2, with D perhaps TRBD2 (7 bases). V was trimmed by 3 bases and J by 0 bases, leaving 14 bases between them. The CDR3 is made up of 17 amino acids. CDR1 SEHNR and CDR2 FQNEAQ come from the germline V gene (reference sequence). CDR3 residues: CASSFGEGGPNTGELFF. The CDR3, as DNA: TGTGCCAGCAGCTTCGGGGAGGGGGGCCCGAACACCGGGGAGCTGTTTTTT.

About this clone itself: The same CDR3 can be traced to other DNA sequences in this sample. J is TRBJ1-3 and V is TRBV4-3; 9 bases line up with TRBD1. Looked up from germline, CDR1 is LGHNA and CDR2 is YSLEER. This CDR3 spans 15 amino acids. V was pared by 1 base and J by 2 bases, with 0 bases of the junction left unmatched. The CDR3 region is CASSQGQGAGNTIYF. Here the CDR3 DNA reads TGCGCCAGCAGCCAAGGACAGGGGGCTGGAAACACCATATATTTT.

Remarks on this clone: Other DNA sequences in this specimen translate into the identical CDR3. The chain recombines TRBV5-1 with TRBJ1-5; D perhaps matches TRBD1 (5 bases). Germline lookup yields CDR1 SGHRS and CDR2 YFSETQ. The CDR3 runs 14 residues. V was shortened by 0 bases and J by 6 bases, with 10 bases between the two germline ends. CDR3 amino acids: CASSLELGGQPQHF. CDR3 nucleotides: TGCGCCAGCAGCTTGGAGTTGGGGGGTCAGCCCCAGCATTTT.

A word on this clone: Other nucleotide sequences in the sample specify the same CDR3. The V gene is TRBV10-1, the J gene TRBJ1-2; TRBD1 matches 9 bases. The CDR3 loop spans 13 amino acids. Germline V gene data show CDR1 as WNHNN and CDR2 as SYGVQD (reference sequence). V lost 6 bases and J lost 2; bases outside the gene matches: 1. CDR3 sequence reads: CASSGQGNYGYTF. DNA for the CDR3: TGCGCCAGCAGCGGACAGGGGAACTATGGCTACACCTTC.

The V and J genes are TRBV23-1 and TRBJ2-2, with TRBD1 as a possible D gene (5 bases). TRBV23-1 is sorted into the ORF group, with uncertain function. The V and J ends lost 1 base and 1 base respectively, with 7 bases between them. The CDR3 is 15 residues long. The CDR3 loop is CASSQWQGNTGELFF. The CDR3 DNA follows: TGCGCCAGCAGTCAATGGCAGGGGAACACCGGGGAGCTGTTTTTT.

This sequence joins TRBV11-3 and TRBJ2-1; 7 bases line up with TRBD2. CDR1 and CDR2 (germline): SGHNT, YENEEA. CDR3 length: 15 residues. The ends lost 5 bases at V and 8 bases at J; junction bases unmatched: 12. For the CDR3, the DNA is TGTGCCAGCAGCCCTAGCAGGGAGGGACGGGATGAGCAGTTCTTC. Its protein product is CASSPSREGRDEQFF.

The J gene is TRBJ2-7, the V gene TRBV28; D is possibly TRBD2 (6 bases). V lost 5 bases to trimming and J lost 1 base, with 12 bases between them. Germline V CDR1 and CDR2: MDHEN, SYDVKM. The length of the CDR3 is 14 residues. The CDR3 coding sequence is TGTGCCAGCAGTCCCAGAGCGGGTTCCTACGAGCAGTACGTC. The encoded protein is CASSPRAGSYEQYV.

The CDR3 DNA sequence: TGCGCCAGCAGCGAAGCCGACTCACCCTACATGAACACTGAAGCTTTCTTT. Its translation is CASSEADSPYMNTEAFF. The chain couples TRBV10-2 to TRBJ1-1; D gene ambiguous. Trimming removed 6 bases from V and 0 bases from J, with 20 bases in between. Germline V lookup: CDR1 WSHSY, CDR2 SAAADI. The CDR3 is made up of 17 amino acids.

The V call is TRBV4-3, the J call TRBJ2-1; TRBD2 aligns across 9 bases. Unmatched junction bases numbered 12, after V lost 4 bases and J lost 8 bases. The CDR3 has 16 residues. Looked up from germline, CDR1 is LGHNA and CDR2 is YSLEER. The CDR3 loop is CASSPSWGGGAHEQFF. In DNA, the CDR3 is TGCGCCAGCAGCCCCTCCTGGGGCGGGGGGGCGCATGAGCAGTTCTTC.

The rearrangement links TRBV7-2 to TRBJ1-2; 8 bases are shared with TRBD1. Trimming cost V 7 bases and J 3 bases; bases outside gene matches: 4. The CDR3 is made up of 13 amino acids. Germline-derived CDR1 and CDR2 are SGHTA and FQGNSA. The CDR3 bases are TGTGCCAGCACCACGACAGGGGACTATGGCTACACCTTC. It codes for CASTTTGDYGYTF.

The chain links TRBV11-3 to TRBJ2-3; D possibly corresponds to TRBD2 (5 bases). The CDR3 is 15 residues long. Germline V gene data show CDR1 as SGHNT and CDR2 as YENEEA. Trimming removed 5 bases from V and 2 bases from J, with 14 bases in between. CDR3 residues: CASSPSGNPTDTQYF. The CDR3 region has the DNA TGTGCCAGCAGCCCTTCGGGGAACCCCACAGATACGCAGTATTTT.

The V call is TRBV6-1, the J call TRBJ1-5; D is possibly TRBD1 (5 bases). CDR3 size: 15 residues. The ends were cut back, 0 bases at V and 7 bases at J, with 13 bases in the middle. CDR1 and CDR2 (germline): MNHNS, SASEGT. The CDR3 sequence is CASSEAGALLQPQHF. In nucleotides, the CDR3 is TGTGCCAGCAGTGAAGCAGGGGCCCTATTGCAGCCCCAGCATTTT.

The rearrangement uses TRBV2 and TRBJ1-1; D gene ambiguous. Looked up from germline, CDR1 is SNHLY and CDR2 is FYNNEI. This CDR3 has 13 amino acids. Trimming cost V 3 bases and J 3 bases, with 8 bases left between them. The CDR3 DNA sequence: TGTGCCAGCAGTGACACGGGAGACACTGAAGCTTTCTTT. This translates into CASSDTGDTEAFF.

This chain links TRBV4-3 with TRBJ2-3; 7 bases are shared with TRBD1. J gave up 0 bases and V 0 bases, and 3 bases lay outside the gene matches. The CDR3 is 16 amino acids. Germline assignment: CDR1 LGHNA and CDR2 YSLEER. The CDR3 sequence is CASSQDKGQSTDTQYF. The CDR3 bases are TGCGCCAGCAGCCAAGATAAGGGACAGAGCACAGATACGCAGTATTTT.

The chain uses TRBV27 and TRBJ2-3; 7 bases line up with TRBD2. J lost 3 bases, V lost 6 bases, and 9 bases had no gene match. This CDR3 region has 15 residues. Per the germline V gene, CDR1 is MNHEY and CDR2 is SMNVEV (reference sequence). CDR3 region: CASSPLAELTDTQYF. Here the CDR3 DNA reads TGTGCCAGCAGCCCCCTAGCGGAGCTAACAGATACGCAGTATTTT.

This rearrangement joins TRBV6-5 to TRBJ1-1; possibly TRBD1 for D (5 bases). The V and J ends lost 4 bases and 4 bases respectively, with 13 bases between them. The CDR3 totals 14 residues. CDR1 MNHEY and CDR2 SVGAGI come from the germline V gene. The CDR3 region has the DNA TGTGCCAGCAGTTTTCAGCGGAGGGGCACTGAAGCTTTCTTT. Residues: CASSFQRRGTEAFF.

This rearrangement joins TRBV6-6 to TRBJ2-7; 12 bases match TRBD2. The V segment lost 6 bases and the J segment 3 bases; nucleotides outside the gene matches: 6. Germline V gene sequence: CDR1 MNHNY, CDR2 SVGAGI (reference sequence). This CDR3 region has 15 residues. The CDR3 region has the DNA TGTGCCAGCAGGCCACCGGGACTAGCGGGCTACGAGCAGTACTTC. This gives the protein CASRPPGLAGYEQYF.

As DNA, the CDR3 is TGTGCCATCAGTGGGACTAGCGACTCCTACGAGCAGTACTTC. It yields the protein CAISGTSDSYEQYF. The rearrangement joins TRBV10-3 to TRBJ2-7, with TRBD2 matching 9 bases. V trimming: 4 bases; J trimming: 0 bases; junction bases outside the gene matches: 1. The CDR3 has 14 amino acids. Germline V gene sequence: CDR1 ENHRY, CDR2 SYGVKD.

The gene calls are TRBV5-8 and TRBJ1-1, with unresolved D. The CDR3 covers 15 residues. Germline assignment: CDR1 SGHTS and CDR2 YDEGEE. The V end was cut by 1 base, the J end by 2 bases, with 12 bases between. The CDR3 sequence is CASSLSPLGNTEAFF. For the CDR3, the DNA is TGTGCCAGCAGCTTGTCTCCATTGGGCAACACTGAAGCTTTCTTT. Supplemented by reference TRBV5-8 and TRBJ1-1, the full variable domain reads EAGVTQSPTHLIKTRGQQATLRCSPISGHTSVYWYQQALGLGLQFLLWYDEGEERNRGNFPPRFSGRQFPNYSSELNVNALELEDSALYLCASSLSPLGNTEAFFGQGTRLTVV.

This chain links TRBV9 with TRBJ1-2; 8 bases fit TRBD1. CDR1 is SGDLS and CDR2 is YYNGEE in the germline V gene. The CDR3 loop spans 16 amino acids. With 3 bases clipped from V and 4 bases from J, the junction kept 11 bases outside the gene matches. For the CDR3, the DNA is TGTGCCAGCAGCGCCTTCTGGACAGGGAGGGGCTATGGCTACACCTTC. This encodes CASSAFWTGRGYGYTF.